This TCR beta chain stems from a study of cytomegalovirus exposure and HLA in healthy donors. General study results and limits: Usually a TCR sequence was rare, but some public TCRs were found in many donors.

The assay was immunoSEQ multiplex PCR, and TCRdb's table has in-frame clones only and misses some. The sample consists of roughly 130,000 clones, 80% to 90% of them appearing once. Trimming took 3 bases from V and 2 from J; bases not matched to a gene: 5. Germline loops: CDR1 KGHSH, CDR2 LQKENI. The CDR3 length is 15 residues. Regarding this clone: What it binds is unknown.

The clonotype comes from a woman between 25 and 40 years old in good health and CMV-seronegative. This chain links TRBV18 with TRBJ2-3; 7 bases map to TRBD1. Sequencing was done on a sample of PBMCs. The CDR3 DNA is TGTGCCAGCTCACCCGGACAGGTGGCCACAGATACGCAGTATTTT. It codes for CASSPGQVATDTQYF.